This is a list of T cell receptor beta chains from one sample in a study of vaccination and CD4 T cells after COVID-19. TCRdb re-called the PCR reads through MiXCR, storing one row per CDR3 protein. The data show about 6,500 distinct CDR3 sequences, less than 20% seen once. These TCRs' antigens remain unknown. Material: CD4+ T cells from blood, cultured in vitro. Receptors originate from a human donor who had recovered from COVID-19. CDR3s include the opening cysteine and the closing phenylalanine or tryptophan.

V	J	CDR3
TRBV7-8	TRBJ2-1	CASNIREGGEQFF
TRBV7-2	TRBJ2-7	CASSLTPQAPYEQYF
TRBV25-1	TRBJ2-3	CATALLAGATDTQYF
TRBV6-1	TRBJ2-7	CASSPVGSGSYEQYF
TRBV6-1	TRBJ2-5	CASTPAGAGETQYF
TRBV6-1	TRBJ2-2	CASSLRTGRGTGELFF
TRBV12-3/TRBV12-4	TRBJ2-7	CASSLGEGYEQYF
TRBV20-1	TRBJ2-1	CSARDLLTSGRWNEQFF
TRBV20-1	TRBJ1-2	CSAREGGSGTLYRYGYTF
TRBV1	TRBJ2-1	CTSSPDGFHNEQFF
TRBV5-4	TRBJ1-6	CASSAGQEGVLNSPLHF
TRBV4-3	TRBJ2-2	CASSQQVGTLAGELFF
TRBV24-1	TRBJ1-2	CATSGGPKQDYGYTF
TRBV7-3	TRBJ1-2	CASSQQVGNYGYTF
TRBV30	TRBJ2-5	CVGGAGETQYF
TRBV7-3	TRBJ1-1	CASSLIPGYTEAFF
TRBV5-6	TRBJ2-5	CASSLYKSQETQYF
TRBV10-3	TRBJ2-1	CAISESPGDEQFF
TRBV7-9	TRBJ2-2	CASSPSGGARGTGELFF
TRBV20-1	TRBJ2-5	CSARELGFGTQYF
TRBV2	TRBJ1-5	CASRRSPRGNQPQHF
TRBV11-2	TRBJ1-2	CASSPIVTRHGYTF
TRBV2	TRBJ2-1	CASNLRDSGNEQFF
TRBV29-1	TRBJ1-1	CSVLRGTEAFF
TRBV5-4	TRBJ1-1	CASSSQGAVTEAFF
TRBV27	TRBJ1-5	CATGDPSRNQPQHF
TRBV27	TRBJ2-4	CASRGFDKNIQYF
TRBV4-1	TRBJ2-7	CASSQGSGSLYEQYF